This T cell receptor (beta chain) was documented in a study of human T cells and chemical hapten exposure. Overall study context: Diphenylcyclopropenone was applied weekly to patients' scalps across the roughly 23-week study.

Whole-study results and caveats: Counts of TCRs above 1 in 1000 frequency stayed unchanged with DPC sensitization. Expanded TCRs grouped into significantly more large CDR3 similarity clusters than controls produced.

Noted time point: patch test 1, 2 weeks after DPC sensitization. Treatment specified: therapeutic diphenylcyclopropenone sensitization with weekly scalp DPC. The library gave individual cDNA molecules unique molecular identifiers. TCRdb processed the RACE reads anew with MiXCR; each CDR3 protein has one entry. The data show approximately 110,000 distinct CDR3 sequences, approximately 10% seen once. On this clonotype itself: The antigen is not known.

Sequenced here: whole blood, sampled in connection with sensitization to the hapten diphenylcyclopropenone (DPC). This TCR came from a woman aged 35 to 49 with alopecia areata. Some clones in this sample may be carry-over from other donors' samples.

CDR3 DNA sequence: TGTGCCAGTAGTATCCGGGGACCTTCGCCCTACGAGCAGTACTTC. Translating it yields CASSIRGPSPYEQYF. This rearrangement joins TRBV19 to TRBJ2-7, with D perhaps given as TRBD1 or TRBD2 (5 bases each). CDR1 and CDR2 from the germline V gene are LNHDA and SQIVND (reference sequence). The CDR3 covers 15 residues. Trimming cost V 3 bases and J 2 bases, with 14 bases left between them.